Listed below are T cell receptor beta chains from one sample, sequenced in a study of T cells in Graves' hyperthyroidism and ophthalmopathy. TCRdb re-analysed the multiplex PCR reads in MiXCR, keeping a single row per CDR3 protein. The sample has around 34,000 distinct CDR3 sequences, under 65% seen once. Sequencing used blood. All receptors derive from a woman between 40 and 55 years old with Graves' ophthalmopathy. CDR3s leave out the opening cysteine and the closing phenylalanine or tryptophan.

TRBV20-1,SARVKQY
TRBV4-2,ASSQEISYEQY
TRBV20-1,SARDWSPVEDTQY
TRBV20-1,SGRGGETYGYT
TRBV24-1,ATSDPSGSRDTQY
TRBV25-1,ASSDSGSSYEQY
TRBV12-3/TRBV12-4,ASSGTDDTEAF
TRBV9,ASSVGQGVSNEQF
TRBV2,ASRAMVTNNEQF
TRBV6-1,ASSWGRAKETQY
TRBV7-9,ASRREGTSGGQF
TRBV5-6,ASSLAPGAGEKLF
TRBV29-1,SVLAGGPADTQY
TRBV7-3,ASSLHRESGELF
TRBV7-7,ASSSLLRDCYNEQF
TRBV5-1,ASSRDGDNSPLH
TRBV7-2,ASRPPSSGNTIY
TRBV9,ASSVDGQGFSGANVLT
TRBV7-2,ASSAKGGAGGNQPQH
TRBV15,ATSLREIGGRNTQY
TRBV20-1,SAKPGTGDVMGYT
TRBV6-2/TRBV6-3,ASSRDRGDEQY
TRBV27,ASNQDFGGAKTEAF
TRBV5-4,ASRERQGINEQF
TRBV29-1,SVQQGNNEQF
TRBV7-9,ASSLVYVEAF
TRBV29-1,SVPGRGADTQF
TRBV9,ASSADRGRETQY
TRBV6-2/TRBV6-3,ASSYGGTTYGYT
TRBV11-3,AGSLGLAESTDMQY
TRBV7-2,ASSFAGLAGEPQH
TRBV20-1,SASKTSGRAWGPYEQY
TRBV19,ATREEETQY
TRBV19,ASSHNDIRPRSNQPQH
TRBV2,ASSASGGTGEQY